Listed below are T cell receptor beta chains from one sample, sequenced in a study of vaccination and CD4 T cells after COVID-19. These receptors are not linked to any known antigen. TCRdb independently ran MiXCR on the PCR reads; one entry per CDR3 protein. The sample has 6,500 to 7,500 distinct CDR3 sequences, about 55% seen once; the top ten hold about 25%. The material sequenced was CD4+ T cells from blood, cultured in vitro. These receptors all come from a human donor in good health. The CDR3 runs from the conserved cysteine through the conserved F or W. The D gene is left open where the match is weak. Not every row has a clone size; where given, it reads once, few, many or a size class.

D: NA; V: TRBV16; size: NA; J: TRBJ1-2; DNA: TGTGCCAGCAGCCAATCGTGGGGCTACACCTTC; CDR3: CASSQSWGYTF
D: NA; V: TRBV20-1; size: few; J: TRBJ1-5; DNA: TGCAGTGCACGTCAGTATAGCAATCAGCCCCAGCATTTT; CDR3: CSARQYSNQPQHF
D: NA; V: TRBV10-3; size: once; J: TRBJ2-1; DNA: TGTGCCATAGCGCCCCGCCTGCTAACGGACTACAATGAGCAGTTCTTC; CDR3: CAIAPRLLTDYNEQFF
D: NA; V: TRBV19; size: NA; J: TRBJ1-1; DNA: TGTGCCAGTAGTATTCAGCGTTTGAACACTGAAGCTTTCTTT; CDR3: CASSIQRLNTEAFF
D: NA; V: TRBV9; size: medium-sized; J: TRBJ2-1; DNA: TGTGCCAGCAGCGCTCACCCACAGGTCTCTGGCAATGAGCAGTTCTTC; CDR3: CASSAHPQVSGNEQFF
D: TRBD1; V: TRBV27; size: NA; J: TRBJ1-1; DNA: TGTGCCAGCACTAAAACAGGGGGCACTGAAGCTTTCTTT; CDR3: CASTKTGGTEAFF
D: TRBD2; V: TRBV7-2; size: NA; J: TRBJ2-1; DNA: TGTGCCAGCAGCTTAGGGACTAGCGGGAGGGTGCGGAATGAGCAGTTCTTC; CDR3: CASSLGTSGRVRNEQFF
D: NA; V: TRBV7-2; size: NA; J: TRBJ1-2; DNA: TGTGCCAGCAGCTTAGGAGCAGGGGCTAGGGGCTACACCTTC; CDR3: CASSLGAGARGYTF
D: NA; V: TRBV7-9; size: once; J: TRBJ2-5; DNA: TGTGCCAGCAGCTCTACCAGGGGGGTAGGCCTCCAAGAGACCCAGTACTTC; CDR3: CASSSTRGVGLQETQYF
D: TRBD1; V: TRBV6-1; size: NA; J: TRBJ1-3; DNA: TGTGCCACTGACACAGGGGCTGGAAACACCATATATTTT; CDR3: CATDTGAGNTIYF
D: NA; V: TRBV4-3; size: large; J: TRBJ1-2; DNA: TGCGCCAGCAGCCAAGATATGGGGGAAGGTTATGGCTACACCTTC; CDR3: CASSQDMGEGYGYTF
D: NA; V: TRBV27; size: NA; J: TRBJ1-2; DNA: TGTGCCAGCAGTTTATCTCTCGGTAGTGGCTCAGATGGCTACACCTTC; CDR3: CASSLSLGSGSDGYTF
D: NA; V: TRBV7-9; size: few; J: TRBJ1-1; DNA: TGTGCCAGCAGCTCTCCAGTCGAGGGATTGAACACTGAAGCTTTCTTT; CDR3: CASSSPVEGLNTEAFF
D: TRBD1; V: TRBV30; size: NA; J: TRBJ1-6; DNA: TGTGCCTGGAGTACGGACAGGGGAAGGCCCCTCCACTTT; CDR3: CAWSTDRGRPLHF
D: NA; V: TRBV19; size: NA; J: TRBJ1-5; DNA: TGTGCCAGTAGTCCGACAGGATACAATCAGCCCCAGCATTTT; CDR3: CASSPTGYNQPQHF
D: NA; V: TRBV6-4; size: NA; J: TRBJ1-2; DNA: TGTGCCAATTATTCCCGAAATGACGGCTACACCTTC; CDR3: CANYSRNDGYTF
D: TRBD1; V: TRBV20-1; size: few; J: TRBJ2-3; DNA: TGCAGTGCTAGAGGGGGACAGGGACCAGATACGCAGTATTTT; CDR3: CSARGGQGPDTQYF
D: NA; V: TRBV6-2/TRBV6-3; size: NA; J: TRBJ1-2; DNA: TGTGCCAGCAGTACTCTCTATGGCTACACCTTC; CDR3: CASSTLYGYTF
D: NA; V: TRBV7-2; size: few; J: TRBJ2-5; DNA: TGTGCCAGCAGCTTAACCCCAACAGGAGAGACCCAGTACTTC; CDR3: CASSLTPTGETQYF
D: NA; V: TRBV10-3; size: few; J: TRBJ2-5; DNA: TGTGCCATCAGTGAGTCTGGGGCCCAAGAGACCCAGTACTTC; CDR3: CAISESGAQETQYF
D: NA; V: TRBV27; size: NA; J: TRBJ1-2; DNA: TGTGCCAGCAGAACCCCCAGGAACAGGGCGCATGGCTTCACCTTC; CDR3: CASRTPRNRAHGFTF
D: NA; V: TRBV6-2/TRBV6-3; size: NA; J: TRBJ2-3; DNA: TGTGCCAGCAGTCCTGTGGGCGGGAGCACAGATACGCAGTATTTT; CDR3: CASSPVGGSTDTQYF
D: NA; V: TRBV7-2; size: NA; J: TRBJ2-1; DNA: TGTGCCAGCAGCTTAGCTGTAGGGAACTCCTACAATGAGCAGTTCTTC; CDR3: CASSLAVGNSYNEQFF
D: TRBD2; V: TRBV28; size: once; J: TRBJ2-1; DNA: TGTGCCAGCCTTGATCTAGCGGGAGGCTACAATGAGCAGTTCTTC; CDR3: CASLDLAGGYNEQFF
D: NA; V: TRBV6-2/TRBV6-3; size: NA; J: TRBJ2-7; DNA: TGTGCCAGCAGTTTCGGGGGGCCCCGCTTGGGGCAGTACTTC; CDR3: CASSFGGPRLGQYF
D: TRBD2; V: TRBV20-1; size: NA; J: TRBJ2-4; DNA: TGCAGTGCTTATACTAGCGGGACCAAAAACATTCAGTACTTC; CDR3: CSAYTSGTKNIQYF
D: TRBD1; V: TRBV20-1; size: NA; J: TRBJ2-7; DNA: TGCAGTGGCATCCCTTCAGGGGGCTCCAGGGAGCAGTACTTC; CDR3: CSGIPSGGSREQYF
D: TRBD1; V: TRBV20-1; size: few; J: TRBJ2-5; DNA: TGCAGTGCTAGCGAGGACAGGGAGACCCAGTACTTC; CDR3: CSASEDRETQYF
D: NA; V: TRBV5-4; size: NA; J: TRBJ2-1; DNA: TGTGCCAGCAGCTTGGTGGGGGAGTACAATGAGCAGTTCTTC; CDR3: CASSLVGEYNEQFF
D: NA; V: TRBV2; size: few; J: TRBJ2-5; DNA: TGTGCCAGCAGTGCCGCCCGGGGCGAAGAGACCCAGTACTTC; CDR3: CASSAARGEETQYF
D: TRBD2; V: TRBV7-2; size: few; J: TRBJ2-3; DNA: TGTGCCAGCAGCCCAATGATGTTAGGACTAGCGGGAGATACGCAGTATTTT; CDR3: CASSPMMLGLAGDTQYF
D: NA; V: TRBV28; size: few; J: TRBJ2-2; DNA: TGTGCCAGCAGTTTCCCCGGGGAGCTGTTTTTT; CDR3: CASSFPGELFF
D: TRBD2; V: TRBV2; size: NA; J: TRBJ2-5; DNA: TGTGCCAGCAGATCGGGGACTAGCGGGTCTGAGACCCAGTACTTC; CDR3: CASRSGTSGSETQYF
D: TRBD1; V: TRBV28; size: once; J: TRBJ2-5; DNA: TGTGCCAGCAGTTTGCCCGGACAGGGGGCATGGGAGACCCAGTACTTC; CDR3: CASSLPGQGAWETQYF
D: TRBD1; V: TRBV12-3/TRBV12-4; size: NA; J: TRBJ1-1; DNA: TGTGCCAGCAGAGGGGGCGACAGTGAAGCTTTCTTT; CDR3: CASRGGDSEAFF
D: NA; V: TRBV7-2; size: NA; J: TRBJ2-5; DNA: TGTGCCAGCAGCTTAGCGCGCGAGACCCAGTACTTC; CDR3: CASSLARETQYF
D: NA; V: TRBV6-4; size: NA; J: TRBJ2-6; DNA: TGTGCCAGCAGTGAATCAGTTTCCTCTGGGGCCAACGTCCTGACTTTC; CDR3: CASSESVSSGANVLTF
D: NA; V: TRBV19; size: few; J: TRBJ1-2; DNA: TGTGCCAGTAGTATGCGGCAGGGGCGTAGTGGCTACACCTTC; CDR3: CASSMRQGRSGYTF
D: NA; V: TRBV12-3/TRBV12-4; size: NA; J: TRBJ1-6; DNA: TGTGCCAGCAGTTTAGGAGGGGTTGGGAATTCACCCCTCCACTTT; CDR3: CASSLGGVGNSPLHF
D: TRBD1; V: TRBV27; size: few; J: TRBJ1-2; DNA: TGTGCCAGCAGTTCTCGTACCGGGACAGGGTACTATGGCTACACCTTC; CDR3: CASSSRTGTGYYGYTF
D: TRBD1; V: TRBV2; size: few; J: TRBJ1-2; DNA: TGTGCCAGCACCCGGGACAGGACCTTCGATGGCTACACCTTC; CDR3: CASTRDRTFDGYTF
D: NA; V: TRBV20-1; size: few; J: TRBJ2-3; DNA: TGCAGTGCTAGATCCTCAGGCTCTCCGGGGGAAACAGATACGCAGTATTTT; CDR3: CSARSSGSPGETDTQYF
D: NA; V: TRBV27; size: few; J: TRBJ1-5; DNA: TGTGCCAGCAGTTTCACAGGATATCAGCCCCAGCATTTT; CDR3: CASSFTGYQPQHF
D: NA; V: TRBV29-1; size: NA; J: TRBJ1-2; DNA: TGCAGCGTTGAACATGGGAGGGGGGGTAATGGCTACACCTTC; CDR3: CSVEHGRGGNGYTF
D: TRBD1; V: TRBV12-3/TRBV12-4; size: NA; J: TRBJ1-2; DNA: TGTGCCAGCAGCCCGACAGGGGGCGCTGGTGGCTACACCTTC; CDR3: CASSPTGGAGGYTF
D: NA; V: TRBV7-9; size: NA; J: TRBJ2-3; DNA: TGTGCCAGCAGCTTAGGACAGCTTTCGGGGTTTGCAGATACGCAGTATTTT; CDR3: CASSLGQLSGFADTQYF
D: NA; V: TRBV5-4; size: once; J: TRBJ2-1; DNA: TGTGCCAGCATCGCCGGGGGTCGGGGCTCCTACAATGAGCAGTTCTTC; CDR3: CASIAGGRGSYNEQFF
D: NA; V: TRBV14; size: once; J: TRBJ1-5; DNA: TGTGCCAGCAGCCCCGACAGTAATCAGCCCCAGCATTTT; CDR3: CASSPDSNQPQHF
D: NA; V: TRBV2; size: NA; J: TRBJ1-5; DNA: TGTGCCAGCAGTGAACGGGGGGGCAATCAGCCCCAGCATTTT; CDR3: CASSERGGNQPQHF
D: NA; V: TRBV12-3/TRBV12-4; size: NA; J: TRBJ1-2; DNA: TGTGCCAGCAGTTTAACTCAGGGGTGGGATGGCTACACCTTC; CDR3: CASSLTQGWDGYTF